The rows below give T cell receptor beta chains drawn from one sample of a study of cytomegalovirus exposure and HLA in healthy donors. The method was immunoSEQ multiplex PCR; TCRdb's version includes in-frame clones alone and lacks a portion of them. The sample contains over 150,000 clones, approximately 84% of which appear only once. Source material: PBMCs. The receptors derive from a girl under 18 in good health and CMV-seropositive. Both conserved end residues are part of each CDR3. The D gene is left open where the match is weak. Not every row has a clone size; where given, it reads once, few, many or a size class.

d_call j_call v_call clone_size cdr3_aa cdr3_nt
- TRBJ1-2 TRBV5-1 few CASSAVVRGGVYGYTF TGCGCCAGCAGCGCGGTTGTCCGGGGTGGGGTCTATGGCTACACCTTC
TRBD1 TRBJ2-3 TRBV19 - CASSRQGDTDTQYF TGTGCCAGTAGTCGGCAGGGGGACACAGATACGCAGTATTTT
TRBD1 TRBJ2-1 TRBV28 - CASSLSGGENEQFF TGTGCCAGCAGTTTGTCAGGGGGTGAGAATGAGCAGTTCTTC
- TRBJ1-2 TRBV15 - CATSREGGSQYYGYTF TGTGCCACCAGCAGAGAAGGGGGTTCTCAATATTATGGCTACACCTTC
- TRBJ1-5 TRBV7-6 - CASSFGGTQPQHF TGTGCCAGCAGCTTCGGGGGTACCCAGCCCCAGCATTTT
TRBD1 TRBJ1-3 TRBV30 - CAWSQGVAISGNTIYF TGTGCCTGGTCTCAGGGGGTTGCCATTTCTGGAAACACCATATATTTT
TRBD1 TRBJ1-2 TRBV5-1 - CASLVALTGVNYGYTF TGCGCCAGCCTCGTGGCTCTGACAGGGGTTAACTATGGCTACACCTTC
- TRBJ1-1 TRBV13 - CASSLWGGTEAFF TGTGCCAGCAGCTTATGGGGGGGCACTGAAGCTTTCTTT
- TRBJ2-7 TRBV19 - CASSIWAHEQYF TGTGCCAGTAGTATCTGGGCCCACGAGCAGTACTTC
- TRBJ2-3 TRBV12-5 - CAPARRVSTDTQYF TGTGCTCCCGCCCGGAGGGTTAGCACAGATACGCAGTATTTT
TRBD1 TRBJ2-5 TRBV5-1 - CASSARQGIGETQYF TGCGCCAGCAGCGCGCGACAGGGGATCGGCGAGACCCAGTACTTC
- TRBJ1-6 TRBV14 - CASSPTAARGPLHF TGTGCCAGCAGCCCGACGGCAGCCCGCGGACCCCTCCACTTT
- TRBJ1-6 TRBV6-5 - CASSSPGDIGSPLHF TGTGCCAGCAGTTCGCCAGGGGATATCGGGTCACCCCTCCACTTT
TRBD1 TRBJ2-5 TRBV11-1 - CASSVGTGGEGTQYF TGTGCCAGCAGCGTTGGGACAGGGGGCGAGGGGACCCAGTACTTC
- TRBJ1-2 TRBV29-1 once CSAAVGQRGNGYTF TGCAGCGCTGCGGTTGGACAGCGAGGGAATGGCTACACCTTC
- TRBJ2-7 TRBV6-5 - CASSWDTDYEQYF TGTGCCAGCAGTTGGGACACAGACTACGAGCAGTACTTC
TRBD2 TRBJ2-5 TRBV9 - CASSVDGGGQETQYF TGTGCCAGCAGCGTAGATGGCGGGGGTCAAGAGACCCAGTACTTC
- TRBJ1-1 TRBV30 - CALGTTSVAEAFF TGTGCCCTAGGAACCACCTCCGTGGCTGAAGCTTTCTTT
TRBD1 TRBJ1-4 TRBV30 once CAWSEQQGAGNEKLFF TGTGCCTGGAGCGAGCAACAGGGGGCGGGAAATGAAAAACTGTTTTTT
- TRBJ1-1 TRBV10-2 - CASSDRRGGPTEAFF TGCGCCAGCAGTGATAGGCGGGGGGGACCCACTGAAGCTTTCTTT
- TRBJ1-1 TRBV5-1 - CASFKGGEQTEAFF TGCGCCTCATTTAAAGGCGGGGAGCAGACTGAAGCTTTCTTT
TRBD1 TRBJ2-1 TRBV6-1 once CASSADRGYNEQFF TGTGCCAGCAGTGCCGACAGGGGTTACAATGAGCAGTTCTTC
- TRBJ2-7 TRBV5-6 few CASSLGQSYEQYF TGTGCCAGCAGCTTAGGACAGTCCTACGAGCAGTACTTC
- TRBJ2-7 TRBV4-1 - CASSPVPYRAVFYEQYF TGCGCCAGCAGCCCGGTCCCTTACAGGGCGGTATTCTACGAGCAGTACTTC
- TRBJ1-5 TRBV2 - CASVGDLGGSNQPQHF TGTGCCAGCGTAGGGGATTTAGGGGGAAGCAATCAGCCCCAGCATTTT
TRBD1 TRBJ1-1 TRBV19 - CASSTRTGNTEAFF TGTGCCAGTAGTACCCGGACAGGGAACACTGAAGCTTTCTTT
- TRBJ1-4 TRBV18 - CASSPPGGTNEKLFF TGTGCCAGCTCACCGCCGGGGGGAACTAATGAAAAACTGTTTTTT
TRBD1 TRBJ1-2 TRBV7-2 - CASTITGGDTYYGYTF TGTGCCAGCACAATCACAGGGGGCGATACCTACTATGGCTACACCTTC
- TRBJ1-2 TRBV5-6 few CASSFGGQGNGYTF TGTGCCAGCAGCTTTGGCGGCCAGGGGAATGGCTACACCTTC
- TRBJ1-1 TRBV18 once CASSPPGGAEAFF TGTGCCAGCTCACCACCTGGGGGCGCTGAAGCTTTCTTT
- TRBJ1-4 TRBV7-9 - CASQRATNEKLFF TGTGCCAGTCAGAGGGCAACTAATGAAAAACTGTTTTTT
TRBD1 TRBJ2-7 TRBV10-3 - CAISALVDRDAYEQYF TGTGCCATCAGTGCTCTAGTGGACAGGGATGCCTACGAGCAGTACTTC
- TRBJ2-3 TRBV5-6 - CASSLANTDTQYF TGTGCCAGCAGCTTGGCCAACACAGATACGCAGTATTTT
- TRBJ2-7 TRBV23-1 - CASSQFLKTGKGHEQYF TGCGCCAGCAGTCAATTCCTCAAGACAGGCAAGGGCCACGAGCAGTACTTC
- TRBJ2-3 TRBV10-3 once CAIEREFSGTQYF TGTGCCATCGAGAGGGAATTTTCGGGTACGCAGTATTTT
TRBD2 TRBJ2-1 TRBV6-4 - CASSETPRETSGGYNEQFF TGTGCCAGCAGTGAGACCCCGAGGGAGACTAGCGGGGGATACAATGAGCAGTTCTTC
- TRBJ2-4 TRBV19 - CASSIDGQQLAKNIQYF TGTGCCAGTAGTATAGATGGACAGCAATTAGCCAAAAACATTCAGTACTTC
- TRBJ1-5 TRBV6-5 - CASRSVAVSNQPQHF TGTGCCAGCAGATCCGTGGCGGTGAGCAATCAGCCCCAGCATTTT
- TRBJ2-1 TRBV5-1 once CASSEAIRGWGGVSYNEQFF TGCGCCAGCAGCGAGGCTATTCGGGGGTGGGGGGGCGTCTCCTACAATGAGCAGTTCTTC
TRBD1 TRBJ1-6 TRBV9 - CASSLEGASSYNSPLHF TGTGCCAGCAGCTTAGAGGGGGCTAGCTCCTATAATTCACCCCTCCACTTT
TRBD1 TRBJ2-7 TRBV19 - CASNSGTGPYEQYF TGTGCCAGTAACTCCGGGACAGGGCCCTACGAGCAGTACTTC
- TRBJ1-1 TRBV7-9 - CASMIRTAKSWNTEAFF TGTGCCAGCATGATTAGGACAGCGAAAAGCTGGAACACTGAAGCTTTCTTT
- TRBJ2-7 TRBV11-3 - CASSPMDSYEQYF TGTGCCAGCAGCCCGATGGACAGTTACGAGCAGTACTTC
- TRBJ2-7 TRBV5-1 - CASSFDVGGFGYEQYF TGCGCCAGCAGCTTCGACGTCGGGGGATTCGGCTACGAGCAGTACTTC
- TRBJ1-2 TRBV6-1 few CASSERGSYGYTF TGTGCCAGCAGTGAACGGGGTAGCTATGGCTACACCTTC
- TRBJ1-4 TRBV5-4 - CASSSTATNEKLFF TGTGCCAGCAGCAGTACTGCAACTAATGAAAAACTGTTTTTT
TRBD1 TRBJ2-7 TRBV5-6 - CASSLLGQGGAEQYF TGTGCCAGCAGCTTGCTAGGACAGGGGGGAGCCGAGCAGTACTTC
- TRBJ1-3 TRBV10-3 - CATLDSDSGNTIYF TGTGCCACCCTAGACAGCGACTCTGGAAACACCATATATTTT
TRBD1 TRBJ1-5 TRBV30 once CAWTQGWDQPQHF TGTGCCTGGACACAGGGGTGGGATCAGCCCCAGCATTTT
TRBD2 TRBJ2-1 TRBV30 - CAWSPGGYNEQFF TGTGCCTGGAGTCCGGGGGGGTACAATGAGCAGTTCTTC
- TRBJ2-1 TRBV5-1 - CASSLERGSNEQFF TGCGCCAGCAGCTTGGAAAGGGGAAGTAATGAGCAGTTCTTC
- TRBJ2-5 TRBV7-3 - CASSLLTFGGAGETQYF TGTGCCAGCAGCTTGTTAACTTTTGGAGGGGCCGGAGAGACCCAGTACTTC
TRBD1 TRBJ1-3 TRBV7-8 few CASSLVPQGAGNTIYF TGTGCCAGCAGCTTAGTGCCACAGGGGGCAGGAAACACCATATATTTT
TRBD2 TRBJ2-1 TRBV5-6 - CASSFFTSGSYNEQFF TGTGCCAGCAGTTTTTTTACTAGCGGGTCTTACAATGAGCAGTTCTTC
- TRBJ1-1 TRBV19 - CASSIGSTYFMNTEAFF TGTGCCAGTAGTATCGGGTCCACCTACTTTATGAACACTGAAGCTTTCTTT
- TRBJ2-1 TRBV2 - CASSLKRTNYNEQFF TGTGCCAGCAGTCTGAAGAGGACTAATTACAATGAGCAGTTCTTC
TRBD1 TRBJ2-3 TRBV14 many CASSQGDRGGPDTQYF TGTGCCAGCAGCCAAGGGGACAGGGGAGGGCCAGATACGCAGTATTTT
TRBD1 TRBJ1-4 TRBV9 once CASSVDRGFNEKLFF TGTGCCAGCAGCGTGGACAGGGGGTTTAATGAAAAACTGTTTTTT
- TRBJ1-5 TRBV6-1 once CASYVSYSNQPQHF TGTGCCAGCTACGTCAGTTATAGCAATCAGCCCCAGCATTTT
- TRBJ1-4 TRBV5-1 - CASRAIWGREEKLFF TGCGCCAGCAGGGCAATTTGGGGGAGGGAAGAAAAACTGTTTTTT